This TCR beta chain comes out of a study of beta chain features in type 1 diabetes. The overall study: Age, gender, cell numbers and subset yield matched between patients and controls. Study conclusions and caveats: Patients with type 1 diabetes showed fewer VDJ junction insertions and more deletions. TCRB CDR3s from Type 1 diabetes patients were moderately but significantly shorter in all four CD4+ subsets.

Sorting based on CD45RO/CCR7/CD25/CD127/CD95/CD27 separated CD4+ naive, central memory, regulatory and stem cell-like memory cells. As concerns this clone: The antigen is unknown.

The authors reverse transcribed all of the isolated RNA, so sequencing captured expressed TCRB transcripts. Here immunoSEQ multiplex PCR was the method, and the copy in TCRdb shows in-frame clones only, minus some. This sample has 300,000 to 400,000 clones, with over 8.5% found just once. This clonotype was obtained from a man younger than 45 with type 1 diabetes. Sequencing was done on a sample of central memory CD4+ T cells from blood.

CDR3 amino acids: CASSRGGRGIYNEQFF. The CDR3 nucleotides read TGCGCCAGCAGCCGAGGCGGGAGGGGAATCTACAATGAGCAGTTCTTC. The V gene is TRBV4-1, the J gene TRBJ2-1, with TRBD2 matching over 9 bases. The CDR3 length is 16 residues. Germline V lookup: CDR1 MGHRA, CDR2 YSYEKL. J lost 3 bases, V lost 4 bases, and 7 bases had no gene match.